The text below deals with one T cell receptor (beta chain). As yet, its antigen is unknown. The data stem from a study of T cell responses to AZD1222 COVID-19 vaccine. At the level of the study: Analysis merged second doses at about 4 or about 12 weeks.

Findings and limits, study-wide: Only a handful of AZD1222 recipients tested seropositive at baseline. Repertoire sampling occurred only after the peak T cell response. Increases in Spike-specific TCR breadth and depth were seen after two AZD1222 doses.

The V gene's germline CDR1 is KGHSH and CDR2 LQKENI. Trimming pared 2 bases from V and 3 bases from J, leaving 10 bases between. The CDR3 runs 14 residues. The data were produced by immunoSEQ multiplex PCR, yet TCRdb's version contains in-frame clones alone and is incomplete. The sample yields 160,000 or so clones, 85% to 90% seen once. The TCR comes from an adult in good health. Material: peripheral blood, obtained on day 0 of AZD1222 vaccination. The V and J genes are TRBV18 and TRBJ1-2, with a weak D call TRBD1 (5 bases). The CDR3 spells CASSPSLGDYGYTF. The DNA for the CDR3 is TGTGCCAGCTCACCATCTCTAGGGGACTATGGCTACACCTTC.